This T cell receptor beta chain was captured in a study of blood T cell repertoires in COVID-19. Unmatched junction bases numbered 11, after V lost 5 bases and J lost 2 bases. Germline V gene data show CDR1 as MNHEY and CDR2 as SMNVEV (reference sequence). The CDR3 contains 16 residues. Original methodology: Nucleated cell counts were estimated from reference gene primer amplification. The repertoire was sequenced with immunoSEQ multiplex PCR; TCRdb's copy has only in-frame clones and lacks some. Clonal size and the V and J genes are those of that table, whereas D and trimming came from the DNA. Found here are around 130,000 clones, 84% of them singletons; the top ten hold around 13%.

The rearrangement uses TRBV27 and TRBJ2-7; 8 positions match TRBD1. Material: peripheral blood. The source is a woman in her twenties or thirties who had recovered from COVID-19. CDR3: CASSTFETGVTYEQYF. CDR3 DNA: TGTGCCAGCAGTACTTTTGAGACAGGGGTTACCTACGAGCAGTACTTC.